The present TCR beta chain was sequenced within a study of blood T cell repertoires in COVID-19. In the study overall: Italy, Spain and the United States were the sources of the convalescent and acute COVID-19 samples. The analysed material was cDNA or gDNA that came from T cells, B-cell-depleted T cells, or PBMCs.

The germline gives CDR1 LNHDA, CDR2 SQIVND (reference sequence). V shed 7 bases and J shed 0 bases, with 18 bases lying between them. The CDR3 extends over 16 amino acids. How the authors handled the data: Amplification of reference gene primers was used by the study to estimate nucleated cell counts. Sequencing was performed with immunoSEQ multiplex PCR; in TCRdb, only in-frame clones are kept and a portion is missing. The V and J calls and the clone size are those of that table, but D and trimming were determined from the DNA. The sample shows about 230,000 clones, approximately 82% of them seen only once.

The clonotype comes from a woman aged 70-85 years with active or convalescent COVID-19. V usage is TRBV19 and J usage is TRBJ1-1, with D tentatively TRBD1 (6 bases). What was sequenced was peripheral blood. For the CDR3, the DNA is TGTGCCAGTAACCGTCAGACAGGAACCATGAACACTGAAGCTTTCTTT. Translated, it gives CASNRQTGTMNTEAFF.